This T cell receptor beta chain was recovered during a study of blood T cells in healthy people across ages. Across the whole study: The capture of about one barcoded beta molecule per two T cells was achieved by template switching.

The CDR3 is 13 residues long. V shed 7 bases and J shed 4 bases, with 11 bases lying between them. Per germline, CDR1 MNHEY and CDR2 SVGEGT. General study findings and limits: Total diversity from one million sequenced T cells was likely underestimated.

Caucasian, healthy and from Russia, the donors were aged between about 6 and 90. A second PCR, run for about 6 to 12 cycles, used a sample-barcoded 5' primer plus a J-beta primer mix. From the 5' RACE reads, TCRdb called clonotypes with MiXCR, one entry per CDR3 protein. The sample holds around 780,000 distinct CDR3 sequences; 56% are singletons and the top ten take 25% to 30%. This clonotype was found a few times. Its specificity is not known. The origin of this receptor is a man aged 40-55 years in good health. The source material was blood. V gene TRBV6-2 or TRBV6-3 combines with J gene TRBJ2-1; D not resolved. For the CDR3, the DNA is TGTGCCAGCACCAACGGCAGGTACAATGAGCAGTTCTTC. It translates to CASTNGRYNEQFF.